Shown below are 28 T cell receptor beta chains from a single sample sequenced in a study of low-dose radiotherapy and immunotherapy resistance in tumors. The time point was: before trial treatment. Alpha- and beta-chain coverage of first-strand cDNA came from TRAV- and TRBV-specific primers. PCR amplification of the TCRs was performed with Phusion for 20 PCR cycles, and it relied on a constant-region primer together with a V-primer adapter. Via MiXCR, TCRdb re-called the reads, giving one row per CDR3 protein. The sample lists tens of thousands of distinct CDR3 sequences, about a quarter occurring once. Sequencing was performed on PBMCs, taken before treatment. These receptors were taken from a male donor with rectosigmoid adenocarcinoma.

The chain combines TRBV6-1 with TRBJ2-7; D is tentatively TRBD1 or TRBD2 (6 bases each). This CDR3 has 13 residues. Germline V gene sequence: CDR1 MNHNS, CDR2 SASEGT. V lost 8 bases and J lost 3, with 14 bases in between. CDR3 nucleotides: TGTGCCAGCGCTTCGGGGGCCGGCTACGAGCAGTACTTC. Protein: CASASGAGYEQYF.

There are many counts of this clonotype. This rearrangement joins TRBV19 to TRBJ2-7; no clear D gene. The V end lost 7 bases, the J end lost 3 bases, and 19 bases lay between the germline ends. CDR3 length: 15 amino acids. The V gene's germline CDR1 is LNHDA and CDR2 SQIVND (reference sequence). Here the CDR3 reads CASTLSTKRNYEQYF. CDR3 DNA: TGTGCCAGTACCCTATCAACTAAAAGGAACTACGAGCAGTACTTC.

The chain uses TRBV5-1 and TRBJ1-2; 11 nucleotides match TRBD1. The ends lost 4 bases at V and 4 bases at J; junction bases unmatched: 3. The CDR3 has 14 residues. The V gene's germline CDR1 is SGHRS and CDR2 YFSETQ. CDR3 region: CASSGGTGGYGYTF. Here the CDR3 DNA reads TGCGCCAGCAGCGGCGGGACAGGGGGCTATGGCTACACCTTC.

About this clonotype itself: A much larger clone lies a single base off, so this may be a read error. V and J are TRBV7-9 and TRBJ2-7; 9 bases are a match to TRBD1. Germline V gives CDR1 SEHNR, CDR2 FQNEAQ (reference sequence). CDR3 length equals 15 residues. Trimming removed 4 bases from V and 6 bases from J; junction bases left unmatched: 10. The CDR3 protein is CASSSPRGQGGEQYF. CDR3 coding DNA: TGTGCCAGCAGCTCCCCCCGGGGACAGGGCGGCGAGCAGTACTTC.

Concerning this clonotype: One base separates it from a far larger clone, so it is likely a read error. The chain joins TRBV3-2 to TRBJ2-5; TRBD1 was called by the table and not checked on the DNA. TRBV3-2 is described as a pseudogene. The CDR3 consists of 17 residues. CDR3 amino acids: CASSQRGFGEKEETQCF. In nucleotides, the CDR3 is TGTGCCAGCAGCCAAAGGGGGTTCGGGGAGAAGGAAGAGACCCAGTGCTTC.

This clonotype occurred many times. The chain uses TRBV7-9 and TRBJ1-1; no clear D. Germline values: CDR1 SEHNR, CDR2 FQNEAQ (reference sequence). The CDR3 runs to 17 residues. V was clipped by 3 bases and J by 2 bases, with 19 bases between them. This chain's CDR3 is CASSFGGTRALNTEAFF. CDR3 in DNA: TGTGCCAGCAGCTTCGGCGGCACGCGGGCGCTAAACACTGAAGCTTTCTTT.

This clonotype was counted at least ten times. The CDR3 loop reads CAWSRGSNTEAFF. CDR3 DNA: TGTGCCTGGAGTCGGGGGTCGAACACTGAAGCTTTCTTT. The chain recombines TRBV30 with TRBJ1-1; tentative D call: TRBD1 (5 bases). Germline CDR1 and CDR2: GTSNPN and SVGIG (reference sequence). V dropped 2 bases and J dropped 1 base, with 8 bases sitting between them. CDR3 size: 13 residues.

This clonotype was found many times. The chain uses TRBV7-9 and TRBJ2-1; tentative D call: TRBD2 (7 bases). CDR3 length: 15 residues. Germline V gives CDR1 SEHNR, CDR2 FQNEAQ (reference sequence). V was cut by 7 bases and J by 0 bases, with 13 bases left in between. CDR3 DNA: TGTGCCAGCATCTCGCGGGGGCGCTCCTACAATGAGCAGTTCTTC. Protein sequence: CASISRGRSYNEQFF.

The table lists this clonotype with many counts. The chain carries TRBV10-3 and TRBJ1-3; no firm D call. Trimming left V 8 bases short and J 0 bases short, with 17 bases between. Germline V gene sequence: CDR1 ENHRY, CDR2 SYGVKD. The CDR3 runs 16 residues. The DNA for the CDR3 is TGTGCCATCCACCGCCGGGAGGGAGTCTCTGGAAACACCATATATTTT. This gives the protein CAIHRREGVSGNTIYF.

This clonotype was seen at least ten times. This chain uses TRBV7-9 with TRBJ2-1; 9 bases line up with TRBD2. V was clipped by 5 bases and J by 4 bases; unmatched bases: 6. The CDR3 covers 15 residues. In germline, CDR1 is SEHNR, CDR2 FQNEAQ (reference sequence). CDR3 residues: CASSEGRGGYNEQFF. CDR3 DNA sequence: TGTGCCAGCAGCGAGGGGCGGGGGGGTTACAATGAGCAGTTCTTC. Based on the CDR3 plus reference TRBV7-9 and TRBJ2-1, the full variable domain is DTGVSQNPRHKITKRGQNVTFRCDPISEHNRLYWYRQTLGQGPEFLTYFQNEAQLEKSRLLSDRFSAERPKGSFSTLEIQRTEQGDSAMYLCASSEGRGGYNEQFFGPGTRLTVL.

This clonotype appeared many times. This chain links TRBV7-4 with TRBJ2-3; no reliable D call. The CDR3 has 18 residues. Germline V lookup: CDR1 SGHVT, CDR2 SQSDAQ. Trimming removed 1 base at V and 7 bases at J, with 24 bases between. CDR3: CASSLVKTATLRAHTQYF. In DNA, the CDR3 is TGTGCCAGCAGCTTAGTGAAGACGGCGACTCTTAGAGCGCATACGCAGTATTTT.

This clonotype was seen ten or more times. The rearrangement links TRBV9 to TRBJ1-3; no reliable D call. The V end was cut by 4 bases, the J end by 0 bases, with 8 bases between. CDR1 SGDLS and CDR2 YYNGEE come from the germline V gene. This CDR3 is built from 14 residues. The CDR3 spells CASSPTTSGNTIYF. CDR3 coding DNA: TGTGCCAGCAGCCCGACGACCTCTGGAAACACCATATATTTT.

This chain uses TRBV28 with TRBJ2-7; D not certain. The V end lost 7 bases, the J end lost 2 bases, and 12 bases lay between the germline ends. Germline V lookup: CDR1 MDHEN, CDR2 SYDVKM. This CDR3 region has 13 residues. CDR3 protein: CASTQISPYEQYF. Written as DNA, the CDR3 is TGTGCCAGCACCCAGATTAGCCCCTACGAGCAGTACTTC.

The rearrangement links TRBV7-9 to TRBJ2-3; 7 nucleotides agree with TRBD2. CDR1 and CDR2 (germline): SEHNR, FQNEAQ (reference sequence). This CDR3 contains 13 residues. With 5 bases clipped from V and 3 bases from J, the junction kept 2 bases outside the gene matches. The CDR3 spells CASSRGETDTQYF. The CDR3 DNA is TGTGCCAGCAGCCGGGGGGAAACAGATACGCAGTATTTT. Filled out from reference TRBV7-9 and TRBJ2-3, the complete variable domain reads DTGVSQNPRHKITKRGQNVTFRCDPISEHNRLYWYRQTLGQGPEFLTYFQNEAQLEKSRLLSDRFSAERPKGSFSTLEIQRTEQGDSAMYLCASSRGETDTQYFGPGTRLTVL.

Many counts were recorded for this clonotype. The chain links TRBV15 to TRBJ2-4; D is unclear. The CDR3 extends over 12 amino acids. V was cut by 4 bases and J by 7 bases, with 8 bases left in between. CDR1 LNHNV and CDR2 YYDKDF come from the germline V gene (reference sequence). CDR3 loop: CATSISANIQYF. The CDR3 DNA reads TGTGCCACCAGCATCTCCGCGAACATTCAGTACTTC.

In the case of this clonotype: A far larger clone is one nucleotide away, so this likely arose from a read error. V usage is TRBV7-2 and J usage is TRBJ2-7; 10 bases map to TRBD1. Germline assignment: CDR1 SGHTA and CDR2 FQGNSA. The CDR3 is 14 amino acids. Trimming cost V 5 bases and J 6 bases; bases outside gene matches: 7. The CDR3: CASSAGQGPGEQYF. In nucleotides, the CDR3 is TGTGCCAGCAGCGCGGGACAGGGGCCCGGCGAGCAGTACTTC.

There are many counts of this clonotype. The chain employs TRBV6-2 or TRBV6-3 and TRBJ2-5; the match to TRBD2 covers 13 bases. The CDR3 is 15 amino acids. The V and J ends lost 5 bases and 5 bases, in that order; junction bases with no gene match: 5. CDR1 is MNHEY and CDR2 is SVGEGT in the germline V gene. The CDR3 spells CASSELAGGGETQYF. The CDR3 nucleotides read TGTGCCAGCAGTGAACTAGCGGGGGGGGGTGAGACCCAGTACTTC.

This clonotype was counted many times. J is TRBJ2-1 and V is TRBV12-3 or TRBV12-4; D unclear. The V end was cut by 3 bases, the J end by 4 bases, with 4 bases between. The CDR3 covers 12 residues. CDR3 protein: CASSLPYNEQFF. The CDR3 DNA is TGTGCCAGCAGTTTGCCTTACAATGAGCAGTTCTTC.

The J gene is TRBJ2-4, the V gene TRBV28; D not certain. The V end was cut by 5 bases, the J end by 0 bases, with 11 bases between. CDR1 and CDR2 from the germline V gene are MDHEN and SYDVKM. The CDR3 has 15 residues. The CDR3 here is CASSQDMTAKNIQYF. The CDR3, as DNA: TGTGCCAGCAGTCAAGACATGACAGCCAAAAACATTCAGTACTTC.

Notes on this clonotype: A far larger clone differs by one base, so this is likely a read error. CDR3 residues: CASSFRRETYEQFF. The CDR3 DNA sequence: TGTGCCAGCAGCTTTCGGCGGGAGACCTACGAGCAGTTCTTC. The V gene is TRBV7-2, the J gene TRBJ2-1; 7 bases are shared with TRBD2. This CDR3 region has 14 residues. V dropped 3 bases and J dropped 10; count of bases not matched to a gene: 9. Germline-derived CDR1 and CDR2 are SGHTA and FQGNSA. Based on the CDR3 plus reference TRBV7-2 and TRBJ2-1, the full variable domain is GAGVSQSPSNKVTEKGKDVELRCDPISGHTALYWYRQSLGQGLEFLIYFQGNSAPDKSGLPSDRFSAERTGGSVSTLTIQRTQQEDSAVYLCASSFRRETYEQFFGPGTRLTVL.

This clonotype was seen a few times. This chain's CDR3 is CASSLGQPNTEAFF. In DNA, the CDR3 is TGTGCCAGCAGCTTAGGTCAGCCGAACACTGAAGCTTTCTTT. The chain employs TRBV7-2 and TRBJ1-1; D is undetermined. The germline V gene has CDR1 SGHTA and CDR2 FQGNSA. The CDR3 length is 14 residues. V was pared by 1 base and J by 1 base, with 7 bases between.

Worth noting for this clonotype: A read error is the likely source, as a far larger clone sits one nucleotide away. This sequence joins TRBV3-1 and TRBJ2-7, with D maybe TRBD2 (5 bases). Trimming shortened V by 4 bases and J by 7 bases, and 20 bases separated the two germline ends. This CDR3 has 15 residues. From germline, CDR1 is LGHDT and CDR2 YNNKEL (reference sequence). CDR3 sequence reads: CASSPYWTSYNEQYF. CDR3 DNA sequence: TGTGCCAGCAGCCCGTACTGGACTTCCTACAATGAGCAGTACTTC.

As for this clonotype: Given a far larger clone just one base away, this is likely a sequencing read error. The V call is TRBV4-1, the J call TRBJ2-7; a weak D match, TRBD1 (5 bases). The V gene's germline CDR1 is MGHRA and CDR2 YSYEKL. This CDR3 is built from 15 residues. Trimming pared 4 bases from V and 7 bases from J, leaving 20 bases between. For the CDR3, the DNA is TGCGCCAGCAGCCCAGAAAAGGGGTTACGTGGTGAGCAGTACTTC. Protein product: CASSPEKGLRGEQYF.

Of note for this clonotype: Only one base separates this from a far larger clonotype, so it likely reflects a read error. The chain employs TRBV19 and TRBJ2-1, with TRBD1 matching 8 bases. The V gene end was trimmed by 6 bases and the J gene end by 10 bases; junction bases not matched to a gene: 14. This CDR3 is built from 15 residues. The germline V gene has CDR1 LNHDA and CDR2 SQIVND (reference sequence). CDR3 nucleotides: TGTGCCAGTAGACTGGGGACAGGTGGGGGCTACGAGCAGTTCTTC. Translating it yields CASRLGTGGGYEQFF.

Concerning this clonotype: A far larger clone is a single base away, which makes a read error likely. J is TRBJ2-7 and V is TRBV26; the table's TRBD2 call for D was not verified on the DNA. TRBV26 is a pseudogene. This CDR3 has 18 amino acids. The CDR3 spells CASSSTGLAGASYNEQYF. For the CDR3, the DNA is TGTGCCAGCAGCTCGACAGGACTAGCGGGGGCCTCCTACAATGAGCAGTACTTC.

This clonotype was found many times. The V and J genes are TRBV19 and TRBJ1-1; the match to TRBD1 covers 7 bases. CDR1 is LNHDA, CDR2 SQIVND, per germline (reference sequence). V shed 3 bases, J shed 1 base, and the junction held 5 bases outside the gene matches. CDR3 length equals 15 residues. CDR3 sequence (DNA): TGTGCCAGTAGTATGGGGACAGCCCCGAACACTGAAGCTTTCTTT. It translates to CASSMGTAPNTEAFF. Based on the CDR3 plus reference TRBV19 and TRBJ1-1, the full variable domain is DGGITQSPKYLFRKEGQNVTLSCEQNLNHDAMYWYRQDPGQGLRLIYYSQIVNDFQKGDIAEGYSVSREKKESFPLTVTSAQKNPTAFYLCASSMGTAPNTEAFFGQGTRLTVV.

J is TRBJ1-5 and V is TRBV2; unclear D gene. Germline CDR1 SNHLY, CDR2 FYNNEI. With 2 bases removed from V and 2 bases from J, the gap between germline ends came to 10 bases. This CDR3 is built from 15 residues. CDR3 nucleotide sequence: TGTGCCAGCAGTGAATCAGTGGCCCGCAATCAGCCCCAGCATTTT. Residues: CASSESVARNQPQHF.

This clonotype has at least ten counts. CDR3 loop: CASSPPFGELFF. The DNA of the CDR3 is TGTGCCAGCAGCCCCCCTTTCGGGGAGCTGTTTTTT. The chain uses TRBV7-6 and TRBJ2-2; D ambiguous. The V end was cut by 5 bases, the J end by 7 bases, with 8 bases between. This CDR3 region has 12 residues. Germline V CDR1 and CDR2: SGHVS, FNYEAQ.